This TCR beta chain comes out of a study of blood T cells in healthy people across ages (dated by TCRdb to the mid-2010s). Turning to the overall study: Template switching captured roughly one uniquely barcoded TCR beta cDNA molecule per two T cells in model experiments. The study measured age-related changes in TCR beta repertoire diversity using deep sequencing normalized with unique cDNA molecular identifiers. Four age groups were formed from the donors: young (average around 15 years), middle-aged (approximately 40), aged (more than 55) and long-lived (around 82). To avoid experimental bias, donors of different ages were randomly spread across the sequencing lanes. Two additional independent replicas of 1 million unique cDNA reads from the same blood draw were analyzed for two donors (one aged 18 to 30 and one aged 80 or older).

The receptor library was made with 5' RACE. TCRdb names Illumina HiSeq 2500 as the instrument used. The second PCR ran for about 6 to 12 cycles and used a J-beta primer mix along with a sample-barcoded 5' primer. A template-switch 5' adaptor carrying 12 random nucleotides introduced a unique molecular identifier onto each TCR beta cDNA molecule. Each sample yielded at least 2.5 million CDR3-containing paired-end reads. All of the RNA was converted into first-strand cDNA using the Mint cDNA synthesis kit, with a TRBC-specific oligonucleotide serving as the primer. Following uracil-DNA glycosylase treatment, all cDNA underwent a first 18-cycle PCR with the universal primers M1SS and BC2_uni_R. For the original study's pipeline: Each sample was normalized by randomly selecting 1 million high-quality reads, each carrying a distinct molecular identifier. Instead of being binned into consensus sequences, reads with shared molecular identifiers were discarded. MiTCR, run with a Q25 quality threshold and the strictest error-elimination algorithm, handled CDR3 identification, clonotype clustering and error correction. Lower-bound total TCR beta diversity was estimated with a nonparametric unseen species model using Euler transformation. The public reads were reprocessed in TCRdb via fastp at Q25 and MiXCR, keeping in-frame beta chains. Rows are unified per CDR3 protein, each entry keeping the most common DNA and genes. TCRdb assigned the V and J calls; the authors' analysis was not used. The sample yields hundreds of thousands of distinct CDR3 sequences; around 27% were counted once. Of the sample, roughly 28% falls within the top ten clones.

Donors were 39 systemically healthy Caucasian individuals from Russia aged about 6 to 100 years. Around 10 milliliters of peripheral blood were collected from each donor into EDTA-treated Vacutainer tubes. Ficoll-Paque density-gradient centrifugation was used to isolate PBMCs, with at least 7 million per sample. Trizol reagent was used to extract total RNA from the PBMCs, yielding at least 5 micrograms per sample. For every donor, flow cytometry on a PBMC aliquot measured the percentage of naive CD45RAhigh/CD27high T cells. On this clonotype: Its antigen target is currently unknown. Base qualities are missing; no much larger clone stands one base away.

Broad study findings and their caveats: The CMV infection status of donors was not known, potentially confounding age-related changes in expanded clonotypes. Compared with the aged group, the long-lived group had more naive CD4+ T cells, fewer expanded clones and increased TCR diversity, suggesting age selection. Estimates of total diversity based on one million sequenced T cells were considered lower bounds and underestimates. As age increased, observed TCR beta diversity per million T cells dropped in a roughly linear way, and a significant reduction was already evident by age 40. There was a strong correlation between observed TCR beta diversity and the percentage of naive T cells measured by flow cytometry. Conclusive comparison of naive and antigen-experienced compartments was prevented by the profiling of bulk unsorted PBMCs.

V is cut by 2 bases and J by 0 bases, and the space between the germline ends is 10 bases. The CDR3 holds 15 amino acids from the cysteine to the phenylalanine. This entry keeps only the CDR3 DNA: 45 bases, framed from base 1. This clonotype was obtained from a woman aged 70-85 years in good health. The chain was built from TRBV12-3 or TRBV12-4 and TRBJ1-1, with the D gene uncertain. The sequencing input was blood. This receptor has the CDR3 CASSLFGVMNTEAFF. The DNA is TGTGCCAGCAGTTTATTTGGGGTTATGAACACTGAAGCTTTCTTT.